This T cell receptor beta chain emerged from a study of shared clonotypes between healthy human individuals. The overall study: A couple of female and three male donors aged 18 to 49 were enrolled.

Replicate PCRs run on unsorted PBMC used around 0.3 ug DNA, which was approximately 29,000 T cell genomes. Unsorted PBMC DNA was sequenced on ten immunoSEQ deep assay plates. Per the original data handling: Junction-only sequences without quality scores were provided by ImmunoSEQ, so filtering was different. Some clones are missing from TCRdb's copy, which holds only in-frame ones; the method was immunoSEQ multiplex PCR. Clone size and V and J calls were adopted from that table, with D and trimming inferred from the DNA. The sample lists 450,000 to 500,000 clones; 60% to 85% were seen once. This CDR3 comprises 17 residues. The junction had 8 bases not matched to a gene; V was cut back by 1 base and J by 7 bases. Germline assignment: CDR1 MGHRA and CDR2 YSYEKL.

The sequenced sample was PBMCs. The chain is built from TRBV4-1 and TRBJ2-1; 12 nucleotides match TRBD2. The receptor's source is a woman aged 40 to 50 in good health. Some clones in this sample may be carry-over from other donors' samples. In nucleotides, the CDR3 is TGCGCCAGCAGCCAAGGTCCACTAGCGGGAGGTGAGAATGAGCAGTTCTTC. Residues: CASSQGPLAGGENEQFF.